Below, 6 T cell receptor beta chains from the same sample are listed, as sequenced in a study of blood T cell repertoires in COVID-19. Libraries were prepared by immunoSEQ multiplex PCR; TCRdb keeps only in-frame clonotypes and omits some of them. The profile shows 120,000 or so clones, roughly 90% of them singletons. Sequenced material: peripheral blood. These receptors were taken from a man between 50 and 59 years old with active COVID-19.

The chain uses TRBV18 and TRBJ1-2, with no clear D. Trimming left V 4 bases short and J 4 bases short, with 16 bases between. Looked up from germline, CDR1 is KGHSH and CDR2 is LQKENI. CDR3 size: 15 residues. DNA of the CDR3: TGTGCCAGCTCACGATCCGAGCGCAGTCGCTATGGCTACACCTTC. Its protein is CASSRSERSRYGYTF.

The chain combines TRBV12-5 with TRBJ2-1; D is possibly TRBD2 (5 bases). The germline V gene encodes CDR1 LGHNT and CDR2 FRNRAP. This CDR3 comprises 15 residues. The V end lost 4 bases, the J end lost 7 bases, and 17 bases lay between the germline ends. DNA for the CDR3: TGTGCTAGTGGTTCAAGCGGAGCCCGTTGGAATGAGCAGTTCTTC. It yields the protein CASGSSGARWNEQFF.

This sequence joins TRBV27 and TRBJ1-1; D unresolved. CDR1 and CDR2 from the germline V gene are MNHEY and SMNVEV (reference sequence). The CDR3 totals 13 residues. V lost 1 base, J lost 4 bases, and 7 bases lay in between. The CDR3 here is CASSLLRGTEAFF. CDR3 nucleotides: TGTGCCAGCAGTTTATTGCGAGGCACTGAAGCTTTCTTT.

J is TRBJ2-5 and V is TRBV5-1; TRBD2 matches at 14 bases. After removal of 7 bases from V and 0 bases from J, the junction contained 17 bases not matched to a gene. There are 20 residues in the CDR3. Germline V gene sequence: CDR1 SGHRS, CDR2 YFSETQ. In DNA form, the CDR3 reads TGCGCCAGCCCGCGAAGCCCCCGACTAGCGGGGGGGCGGTACCAAGAGACCCAGTACTTC. Amino acid sequence: CASPRSPRLAGGRYQETQYF. The full variable domain, completed using reference TRBV5-1 and TRBJ2-5, is KAGVTQTPRYLIKTRGQQVTLSCSPISGHRSVSWYQQTPGQGLQFLFEYFSETQRNKGNFPGRFSGRQFSNSRSEMNVSTLELGDSALYLCASPRSPRLAGGRYQETQYFGPGTRLLVL.

The rearrangement links TRBV6-1 to TRBJ1-5, with D tentatively TRBD1 (5 bases). This CDR3 has 14 residues. Germline V gene lookup returns CDR1 MNHNS and CDR2 SASEGT. V dropped 2 bases and J dropped 6 bases, with 11 bases sitting between them. The CDR3 DNA sequence: TGTGCCAGCAGTGAAAATGGGGGGAGTCAGCCCCAGCATTTT. It encodes CASSENGGSQPQHF.

This clone has ten or more counts. This rearrangement joins TRBV6-2 or TRBV6-3 to TRBJ2-7; perhaps TRBD2 as D (6 bases). This CDR3 comprises 14 residues. Germline-derived CDR1 and CDR2 are MNHEY and SVGEGT. Trimming pared 0 bases from V and 6 bases from J, leaving 12 bases between. The CDR3 here is CASSYSSVGSEQYV. The CDR3 DNA follows: TGTGCCAGCAGTTACTCGAGTGTCGGGAGCGAGCAGTACGTC.